These 10 T cell receptor beta chains originate from one sample sequenced in a study of blood T cell repertoires in COVID-19. Profiling relied on immunoSEQ multiplex PCR, and the TCRdb table lists in-frame clones only, not all of them. The data show approximately 120,000 clones, approximately 87% seen once. The sequenced sample was peripheral blood. Receptors were obtained from a woman aged 55-75 years with acute or convalescent COVID-19.

About this clone itself: One end of the junction is discordant with germline, which a read error may explain. This rearrangement joins TRBV6-5 to TRBJ2-3, with TRBD2 matching 8 bases. Per the germline V gene, CDR1 is MNHEY and CDR2 is SVGAGI. The CDR3 has 14 amino acids. The DNA of the CDR3 is TGTGCAAGCACTGCGGGGGGTTACACAGATACGCAGTATTTT. Translated, it gives CASTAGGYTDTQYF.

The chain combines TRBV7-9 with TRBJ2-1; 10 nucleotides line up with TRBD2. Germline trimming cut 5 bases from V and 4 bases from J; bases unmatched to any gene: 8. The CDR3 has 16 amino acids. Germline V gene data show CDR1 as SEHNR and CDR2 as FQNEAQ (reference sequence). Here the CDR3 reads CASSPRTSGLYNEQFF. DNA for the CDR3: TGTGCCAGCAGCCCCAGGACTAGCGGACTATACAATGAGCAGTTCTTC. Complete variable domain (other parts from reference TRBV7-9 and TRBJ2-1): DTGVSQNPRHKITKRGQNVTFRCDPISEHNRLYWYRQTLGQGPEFLTYFQNEAQLEKSRLLSDRFSAERPKGSFSTLEIQRTEQGDSAMYLCASSPRTSGLYNEQFFGPGTRLTVL.

The chain is built from TRBV29-1 and TRBJ1-2; 8 nucleotides align to TRBD1. Germline V gene sequence: CDR1 SQVTM, CDR2 ANQGSEA. Trimming cost V 7 bases and J 4 bases; bases outside gene matches: 8. The CDR3 has 13 amino acids. The CDR3 spells CSAGQGGSYGYTF. In DNA, the CDR3 is TGCAGCGCAGGACAGGGAGGGTCCTATGGCTACACCTTC.

CDR3 sequence reads: CASSLQGAGNTIYF. In DNA, the CDR3 is TGTGCCAGCAGCTTACAGGGTGCTGGAAACACCATATATTTT. The J gene is TRBJ1-3, the V gene TRBV9; a possible D gene is TRBD1 (6 bases). This CDR3 is 14 amino acids long. With 4 bases removed from V and 2 bases from J, the gap between germline ends came to 10 bases. CDR1 is SGDLS and CDR2 is YYNGEE in the germline V gene.

This sequence joins TRBV28 and TRBJ2-5, with 8 bases lining up with TRBD1. CDR3 size: 12 residues. In germline, CDR1 is MDHEN, CDR2 SYDVKM. The V segment lost 5 bases and the J segment 4 bases; nucleotides outside the gene matches: 0. The CDR3 is CASSTGGETQYF. CDR3 coding DNA: TGTGCCAGCAGTACAGGGGGAGAGACCCAGTACTTC.

This clone came up once. The chain joins TRBV7-2 to TRBJ2-1; 7 positions agree with TRBD2. The CDR3 totals 17 residues. V lost 3 bases and J lost 7; bases outside the gene matches: 15. Germline values: CDR1 SGHTA, CDR2 FQGNSA. The CDR3 sequence: CASSFAGPGGSGNEQFF. The CDR3 DNA reads TGTGCCAGCAGCTTCGCGGGGCCCGGGGGGAGTGGGAATGAGCAGTTCTTC. Drawing the rest from reference TRBV7-2 and TRBJ2-1, the complete variable domain is GAGVSQSPSNKVTEKGKDVELRCDPISGHTALYWYRQSLGQGLEFLIYFQGNSAPDKSGLPSDRFSAERTGGSVSTLTIQRTQQEDSAVYLCASSFAGPGGSGNEQFFGPGTRLTVL.

The rearrangement uses TRBV30 and TRBJ1-5, with 9 nucleotides matching TRBD1. The germline CDR1 and CDR2 sequences are GTSNPN and SVGIG (reference sequence). The CDR3 is 14 amino acids. The ends lost 5 bases at V and 6 bases at J; junction bases unmatched: 8. CDR3 DNA sequence: TGTGCCTGGGCTGGACAGGGGCTCACTCAGCCCCAGCATTTT. Translation gives CAWAGQGLTQPQHF.

This chain uses TRBV6-2 or TRBV6-3 with TRBJ1-1; 11 bases agree with TRBD1. The CDR3 contains 12 residues. CDR1 is MNHEY, CDR2 SVGEGT, per germline. With V trimmed by 5 bases and J by 11 bases, 4 bases remained unmatched. In DNA, the CDR3 is TGTGCCAGCAGTGCGGACAGGGGGCCTGCTTTCTTT. This translates into CASSADRGPAFF.

The chain is built from TRBV27 and TRBJ2-5, with 9 bases fitting TRBD1. This CDR3 is 14 amino acids long. Germline CDR1 is MNHEY and CDR2 is SMNVEV (reference sequence). V shed 5 bases, J shed 14 bases, and the junction held 15 bases outside the gene matches. The CDR3 nucleotides are TGTGCCAGCAGTAGGGACAGGGATATCCCCTGCTCCTACTTC. This gives the protein CASSRDRDIPCSYF.

This clone was observed once. The chain is built from TRBV6-6 and TRBJ2-7; 7 positions agree with TRBD2. In germline, CDR1 is MNHNY, CDR2 SVGAGI (reference sequence). This CDR3 spans 14 amino acids. V lost 8 bases, J lost 6 bases, and 13 bases stayed unmatched. The CDR3 nucleotides read TGTGCCAGCTCTCCGCGACTAGCAAACGCCGAGCAGTACTTC. This encodes CASSPRLANAEQYF.